The 22 T cell receptor beta chains given below trace back to one sample, sequenced in a study of blood T cell repertoires in COVID-19. Clones were sequenced by immunoSEQ multiplex PCR, and TCRdb holds only the in-frame ones, with some missing. The data contain around 120,000 clones, 78% of them singletons. Sample: peripheral blood. These receptors were obtained from a man between 65 and 85 years old with acute or convalescent COVID-19.

The chain links TRBV29-1 to TRBJ2-5; 7 nucleotides align to TRBD1. CDR3 length equals 13 residues. Germline values: CDR1 SQVTM, CDR2 ANQGSEA. V lost 7 bases to trimming and J lost 2 bases; unmatched junction nucleotides: 7. Here the CDR3 reads CSGETGWQETQYF. Written as DNA, the CDR3 is TGCAGCGGGGAGACAGGGTGGCAAGAGACCCAGTACTTC.

The CDR3 here is CASSMRGLPTGGYTF. As DNA, the CDR3 is TGTGCCAGTAGTATGAGGGGGCTTCCTACAGGAGGCTACACCTTC. V is TRBV19 and J is TRBJ1-2; 7 bases align to TRBD1. Germline V lookup: CDR1 LNHDA, CDR2 SQIVND (reference sequence). With 3 bases clipped from V and 8 bases from J, the junction kept 12 bases outside the gene matches. CDR3 length: 15 amino acids. The full variable domain, with the rest looked up from reference TRBV19 and TRBJ1-2, is DGGITQSPKYLFRKEGQNVTLSCEQNLNHDAMYWYRQDPGQGLRLIYYSQIVNDFQKGDIAEGYSVSREKKESFPLTVTSAQKNPTAFYLCASSMRGLPTGGYTFGSGTRLTVV.

The chain employs TRBV18 and TRBJ1-1, with TRBD1 identical over 11 bases. The CDR3 extends over 17 amino acids. Germline V lookup: CDR1 KGHSH, CDR2 LQKENI. With 4 bases clipped from V and 0 bases from J, the junction kept 7 bases outside the gene matches. This chain's CDR3 is CASSRSGTGGMNTEAFF. The CDR3 region has the DNA TGTGCCAGCTCACGGTCCGGGACAGGGGGGATGAACACTGAAGCTTTCTTT.

The genes are TRBV6-2 or TRBV6-3 and TRBJ2-1; 14 bases align to TRBD2. With V trimmed by 4 bases and J by 0 bases, 2 bases remained unmatched. This CDR3 contains 17 residues. The germline V gene encodes CDR1 MNHEY and CDR2 SVGEGT. The CDR3: CASSSGLAGGSYNEQFF. The DNA for the CDR3 is TGTGCCAGCAGTTCAGGACTAGCGGGGGGCTCCTACAATGAGCAGTTCTTC.

This clone turned up a few times. The chain is built from TRBV7-9 and TRBJ2-7; perhaps TRBD1 as D (6 bases). The germline gives CDR1 SEHNR, CDR2 FQNEAQ (reference sequence). The CDR3 contains 13 residues. V was shortened by 5 bases and J by 7 bases, with 15 bases between the two germline ends. In nucleotides, the CDR3 is TGTGCCAGCAGCCCCGGGACAATTTTTGAGCAGTACTTC. The encoded protein is CASSPGTIFEQYF.

This clone has a count of ten or more. The rearrangement links TRBV7-2 to TRBJ2-7; perhaps TRBD1 as D (6 bases). The length of the CDR3 is 16 residues. Germline lookup yields CDR1 SGHTA and CDR2 FQGNSA. Between the trimmed V and J ends, which lost 5 bases and 0 bases, there was a span of 17 bases. The CDR3 here is CASSRLGQISSYEQYF. CDR3 DNA: TGTGCCAGCAGCCGCTTAGGACAGATTAGCTCCTACGAGCAGTACTTC. The full variable domain, its missing parts supplied by reference TRBV7-2 and TRBJ2-7, is GAGVSQSPSNKVTEKGKDVELRCDPISGHTALYWYRQSLGQGLEFLIYFQGNSAPDKSGLPSDRFSAERTGGSVSTLTIQRTQQEDSAVYLCASSRLGQISSYEQYFGPGTRLTVT.

This rearrangement joins TRBV29-1 to TRBJ2-7; D is uncertain. The CDR3 has 12 residues. Trimming took off 4 bases at V and 3 bases at J, with 10 bases between the two ends. Germline assignment: CDR1 SQVTM and CDR2 ANQGSEA. CDR3 protein: CSVVAVDYEQYF. CDR3 sequence (DNA): TGCAGCGTTGTTGCGGTGGACTACGAGCAGTACTTC.

This clone was found a few times. The rearrangement uses TRBV7-2 and TRBJ2-7; a possible D gene is TRBD2 (6 bases). The germline CDR1 and CDR2 sequences are SGHTA and FQGNSA. Deletions cut 5 bases from V and 6 bases from J, with 26 bases between. This CDR3 has 17 residues. CDR3 sequence reads: CASSQIGRVNLEGEQYF. In DNA form, the CDR3 reads TGTGCCAGCAGCCAAATCGGCAGGGTAAACTTGGAGGGCGAGCAGTACTTC.

The CDR3 protein is CASSIPGTGAEQYF. CDR3 bases: TGTGCCAGCAGCATCCCCGGGACAGGGGCCGAGCAGTACTTC. The V and J genes are TRBV7-9 and TRBJ2-7; 10 nucleotides line up with TRBD1. The V segment lost 5 bases and the J segment 6 bases; nucleotides outside the gene matches: 7. Germline-derived CDR1 and CDR2 are SEHNR and FQNEAQ (reference sequence). This CDR3 contains 14 residues.

Only a few counts were recorded for this clone. The chain carries TRBV19 and TRBJ2-4; perhaps TRBD1 as D (5 bases). The germline V and J ends were trimmed by 6 bases and 4 bases, with 22 bases remaining between them. Germline lookup yields CDR1 LNHDA and CDR2 SQIVND (reference sequence). The CDR3 loop spans 17 amino acids. CDR3 region: CASRRVREKYPKNIQYF. In DNA, the CDR3 is TGTGCCAGTAGAAGGGTCAGGGAAAAGTATCCGAAAAACATTCAGTACTTC.

The chain uses TRBV19 and TRBJ1-1; TRBD1 aligns across 7 bases. The germline CDR1 and CDR2 sequences are LNHDA and SQIVND (reference sequence). After removal of 5 bases from V and 5 bases from J, the junction contained 11 bases not matched to a gene. There are 15 residues in the CDR3. In DNA, the CDR3 is TGTGCCAGTAGTCACGGACAGGCCTTAAGGACTGAAGCTTTCTTT. Protein sequence: CASSHGQALRTEAFF.

In this sample, this clone turned up once. The chain recombines TRBV5-1 with TRBJ2-5; TRBD1 agrees at 10 bases. CDR1 and CDR2 (germline): SGHRS, YFSETQ. Unmatched junction bases numbered 11, after V lost 4 bases and J lost 5 bases. The CDR3 extends over 16 amino acids. CDR3 nucleotides: TGCGCCAGCAGCACGGGGGACAGGGGCTCGGGGGAGACCCAGTACTTC. Translating it yields CASSTGDRGSGETQYF.

V usage is TRBV27 and J usage is TRBJ2-2, with 8 bases aligning to TRBD1. Germline CDR1 MNHEY, CDR2 SMNVEV (reference sequence). V shed 3 bases and J 0 bases; nucleotides not matched to a gene: 6. The CDR3 has 17 residues. This chain's CDR3 is CASSFWDRSANTGELFF. The CDR3 nucleotides are TGTGCCAGCAGTTTCTGGGACAGGTCCGCGAACACCGGGGAGCTGTTTTTT.

The genes are TRBV9 and TRBJ1-6; a weak D match, TRBD1 (6 bases). The CDR3 extends over 16 amino acids. Germline lookup yields CDR1 SGDLS and CDR2 YYNGEE. Trimming pared 0 bases from V and 1 base from J, leaving 8 bases between. The DNA for the CDR3 is TGTGCCAGCAGCGTAGAAGGGGGATCCTATAATTCACCCCTCCACTTT. Translating gives CASSVEGGSYNSPLHF.

The rearrangement links TRBV5-5 to TRBJ2-7, with 8 bases aligning to TRBD2. The germline CDR1 and CDR2 sequences are SGHKS and YYEKEE (reference sequence). The CDR3 runs to 16 residues. V was clipped by 3 bases and J by 3 bases; unmatched bases: 11. The CDR3 loop reads CASSSGHSGAIYEQYF. The CDR3 DNA sequence: TGTGCCAGCAGCTCCGGCCATAGCGGGGCCATCTACGAGCAGTACTTC.

V is TRBV19 and J is TRBJ1-2; 12 nucleotides line up with TRBD1. The CDR3 length is 15 residues. Losses at the gene ends were 4 bases for V and 7 bases for J; bases not matched to a gene: 7. Germline CDR1 LNHDA, CDR2 SQIVND (reference sequence). The CDR3 nucleotides read TGTGCCAGTAGTACCCCGGGACAGGGGGCAGGTGGCTACACCTTC. It translates to CASSTPGQGAGGYTF.

The CDR3 DNA sequence: TGTGCCAGCAGTGAATCCCCGGGGGTACAGCCCCAGCATTTT. Its protein is CASSESPGVQPQHF. The chain couples TRBV6-1 to TRBJ1-5; possibly TRBD1 for D (5 bases). The CDR3 length is 14 residues. Trimming shortened V by 2 bases and J by 7 bases, and 12 bases separated the two germline ends. The germline V gene has CDR1 MNHNS and CDR2 SASEGT.

V usage is TRBV3-1 (or the pseudogene TRBV3-2) and J usage is TRBJ1-4; D perhaps matches TRBD1 (5 bases). The CDR3 has 19 amino acids. Looked up from germline, CDR1 is LGHDT and CDR2 is YNNKEL (reference sequence). V gave up 0 bases and J gave up 10 bases, with 27 bases separating them. The CDR3 loop is CASSQEFRRGEQALGKLFF. The DNA for the CDR3 is TGTGCCAGCAGCCAAGAGTTTAGGAGAGGAGAACAGGCCCTGGGAAAACTGTTTTTT.

This clone was counted a few times. CDR3 sequence (DNA): TGTGCCAGCAGTTCGCGAGGCAAATTGCCCTACGAGCAGTACTTC. Translation: CASSSRGKLPYEQYF. This chain connects TRBV7-9 to TRBJ2-7; no definite D call. Trimming took 6 bases from V and 2 from J, leaving 17 bases between them. In germline, CDR1 is SEHNR, CDR2 FQNEAQ (reference sequence). The CDR3 sequence is 15 residues long. The variable domain in full, completed from reference TRBV7-9 and TRBJ2-7, reads DTGVSQNPRHKITKRGQNVTFRCDPISEHNRLYWYRQTLGQGPEFLTYFQNEAQLEKSRLLSDRFSAERPKGSFSTLEIQRTEQGDSAMYLCASSSRGKLPYEQYFGPGTRLTVT.

This clone was counted only a few times. This chain connects TRBV10-2 to TRBJ2-6, with D uncertain. The CDR3 runs 14 residues. V was pared by 7 bases and J by 1 base, with 8 bases between. Germline V lookup: CDR1 WSHSY, CDR2 SAAADI. The CDR3 loop is CASKEFSGANVLTF. The CDR3 region has the DNA TGCGCCAGCAAGGAGTTTTCTGGGGCCAACGTCCTGACTTTC.

The chain carries TRBV14 and TRBJ2-3, with D perhaps TRBD2 (6 bases). Germline CDR1 SGHDN, CDR2 FVKESK. This CDR3 contains 16 residues. The ends were cut back, 0 bases at V and 2 bases at J, with 12 bases in the middle. CDR3 sequence: CASSQEGGVYTDTQYF. The CDR3, as DNA: TGTGCCAGCAGCCAAGAGGGCGGGGTATACACAGATACGCAGTATTTT.

The chain links TRBV11-3 to TRBJ1-2, with 7 bases identical to TRBD1. The CDR3 is made up of 12 amino acids. The V gene end was trimmed by 3 bases and the J gene end by 8 bases; junction bases not matched to a gene: 3. In germline, CDR1 is SGHNT, CDR2 YENEEA. CDR3: CASSFTGDGYTF. In nucleotides, the CDR3 is TGTGCCAGCAGCTTCACAGGGGACGGCTACACCTTC.